One sample yielded the 23 T cell receptor beta chains listed below, sequenced in a study of T cells in Graves' hyperthyroidism and ophthalmopathy. Amplification of TCR beta CDR3 regions was performed using RNA transcripts as template. The primer set for the first-round RT-PCR of the TCR CDR3 was HTBI. TCRdb reprocessed the multiplex PCR reads with MiXCR, giving one entry per CDR3 protein. This table holds about 210,000 distinct CDR3 sequences, about a sixth found once. Sequencing was done on a sample of blood. The receptor source for this set is a man aged 50 to 60 with Graves' hyperthyroidism.

The rearrangement links TRBV5-1 to TRBJ1-1, with D possibly matching TRBD1 (6 bases). Trimming pared 5 bases from V and 6 bases from J, leaving 17 bases between. The CDR3 consists of 14 residues. Germline assignment: CDR1 SGHRS and CDR2 YFSETQ. The CDR3 loop reads CASRESGHRSEAFF. The CDR3 region has the DNA TGCGCCAGCAGGGAGTCGGGACATAGGTCTGAAGCTTTCTTT.

The table lists this clonotype with many counts. The genes are TRBV6-1 and TRBJ1-6, with D maybe TRBD1 (6 bases). Trimming shortened V by 3 bases and J by 5 bases, and 17 bases separated the two germline ends. CDR3 length: 17 residues. Germline CDR1 and CDR2: MNHNS and SASEGT. The DNA for the CDR3 is TGTGCCAGCAGTGATCGGGACACAACTTGGGATAATTCACCCCTCCACTTT. Its translation is CASSDRDTTWDNSPLHF.

About this clonotype itself: This may come from a read error, since a much larger clone is one base off. The V gene is TRBV24-1, the J gene TRBJ2-5, with D hard to call. Germline V gene lookup returns CDR1 KGHDR and CDR2 SFDVKD. The CDR3 is made up of 15 amino acids. The CDR3 DNA follows: TGTGCCGCCAGTGATTTGGCAGGCGGCCAAGAGACCCAGTACTTC. As protein: CAASDLAGGQETQYF.

Only a few counts were recorded for this clonotype. The chain has TRBV6-2 or TRBV6-3 and TRBJ2-7; TRBD2 matches 7 bases. The CDR3 has 14 amino acids. The ends lost 6 bases at V and 7 bases at J; junction bases unmatched: 12. CDR1 and CDR2 from the germline V gene are MNHEY and SVGEGT. This CDR3 is CASSSSGLLGEQYF. The CDR3 bases are TGTGCCAGCAGCTCTAGCGGACTCCTCGGGGAGCAGTACTTC.

This clonotype showed up many times. V gene TRBV28 combines with J gene TRBJ1-2; D is unclear. Germline CDR1 MDHEN, CDR2 SYDVKM. CDR3 length: 13 amino acids. Trimming left V 3 bases short and J 7 bases short, with 12 bases between. The CDR3 region is CASSLSGDLGYTF. The CDR3 DNA reads as TGTGCCAGCAGTTTGTCGGGTGATCTTGGCTACACCTTC.

This clonotype was observed at least ten times. The chain is built from TRBV18 and TRBJ1-3; 8 bases fit TRBD1. The CDR3 is 14 residues long. Germline V gene sequence: CDR1 KGHSH, CDR2 LQKENI. V lost 3 bases, J lost 3 bases, and 1 base stayed unmatched. CDR3 residues: CASSPTGDGNTIYF. The CDR3 DNA sequence: TGTGCCAGCTCACCGACAGGGGATGGAAACACCATATATTTT.

The sample holds many counts of this clonotype. This sequence joins TRBV18 and TRBJ1-1; TRBD1 matches at 8 bases. The ends lost 3 bases at V and 0 bases at J; junction bases unmatched: 6. The CDR3 sequence is 16 residues long. Germline-derived CDR1 and CDR2 are KGHSH and LQKENI. The CDR3 DNA is TGTGCCAGCTCACCGGTGGGGGACAGGTTGAACACTGAAGCTTTCTTT. Protein sequence: CASSPVGDRLNTEAFF.

Concerning this clonotype itself: This clone may be a read error of a much larger clone one base away. The V and J genes are TRBV28 and TRBJ2-7; 9 bases match TRBD2. Germline lookup yields CDR1 MDHEN and CDR2 SYDVKM. This CDR3 has 14 residues. Here the CDR3 reads CVSSQREALYEQYF. In nucleotides, the CDR3 is TGTGTCAGCAGCCAGCGGGAGGCCCTCTACGAGCAGTACTTC.

This clonotype was counted at least ten times. V is TRBV12-3 or TRBV12-4 and J is TRBJ2-5, with 12 bases matching TRBD2. V lost 4 bases and J lost 5; bases outside the gene matches: 2. The CDR3 runs 14 residues. The CDR3 region has the DNA TGTGCCAGCAGTTCCACTAGCGGGAGGGAGACCCAGTACTTC. Translation gives CASSSTSGRETQYF.

Many counts were recorded for this clonotype. V gene TRBV28 combines with J gene TRBJ2-7; D gene unclear. Germline V CDR1 and CDR2: MDHEN, SYDVKM. V shed 1 base and J shed 0 bases, with 13 bases lying between them. CDR3 length: 16 amino acids. CDR3 region: CASSLFFGGSSYEQYF. CDR3 nucleotide sequence: TGTGCCAGCAGTTTATTTTTTGGCGGAAGCTCCTACGAGCAGTACTTC.

The V call is TRBV29-1, the J call TRBJ2-3; D gene uncertain. CDR1 and CDR2 (germline): SQVTM, ANQGSEA. The length of the CDR3 is 13 residues. The V gene lost 4 bases and the J gene lost 2 bases, with 10 bases spanning the gap. CDR3 sequence (DNA): TGCAGCGTTGCCGGAGACCCCACAGATACGCAGTATTTT. This codes for CSVAGDPTDTQYF.

The CDR3 here is CASSSRPYTGQPQETQYF. In nucleotides, the CDR3 is TGTGCCAGCAGCTCCCGCCCATACACGGGACAACCACAAGAGACCCAGTACTTC. The chain has TRBV5-5 and TRBJ2-5; possible D gene TRBD1, 6 bases. V shed 3 bases and J shed 2 bases, with 23 bases lying between them. The CDR3 covers 18 residues. Germline V CDR1 and CDR2: SGHKS, YYEKEE (reference sequence).

In its sample, this clonotype was seen many times. The chain is built from TRBV15 and TRBJ1-2; D is unresolved. There are 11 residues in the CDR3. Germline values: CDR1 LNHNV, CDR2 YYDKDF (reference sequence). Trimming pared 4 bases from V and 8 bases from J, leaving 8 bases between. The CDR3 region has the DNA TGTGCCACCAGCAAAAACGAAGGCTACACCTTC. Amino acids: CATSKNEGYTF.

This clonotype was observed a handful of times. The rearrangement links TRBV7-8 to TRBJ1-4; 7 positions match TRBD1. Germline V gene sequence: CDR1 SGHVS, CDR2 FQNEAQ. Unmatched junction bases numbered 8, after V lost 5 bases and J lost 5 bases. The CDR3 sequence is 15 residues long. The CDR3 protein is CASSPGDSTNEKLFF. CDR3 in DNA: TGTGCCAGCAGCCCGGGGGACAGCACAAATGAAAAACTGTTTTTT.

The sample holds many counts of this clonotype. The J gene is TRBJ2-7, the V gene TRBV27; possibly TRBD1 or TRBD2 for D (6 bases each). V was clipped by 2 bases and J by 2 bases, with 10 bases between them. CDR3 length equals 14 residues. Per the germline V gene, CDR1 is MNHEY and CDR2 is SMNVEV (reference sequence). The CDR3 DNA sequence: TGTGCCAGCAGTTTAATCGGGGGCCCCTACGAGCAGTACTTC. Translating it yields CASSLIGGPYEQYF.

This clonotype was picked up many times. This chain uses TRBV11-2 with TRBJ1-2, with 8 bases that match TRBD1. The ends lost 1 base at V and 4 bases at J; junction bases unmatched: 5. Looked up from germline, CDR1 is SGHAT and CDR2 is FQNNGV. The CDR3 loop spans 15 amino acids. The CDR3 reads CASSLGRDRGYGYTF. In DNA, the CDR3 is TGTGCCAGCAGCTTAGGTCGAGACAGGGGCTATGGCTACACCTTC.

Concerning this clonotype: At one end, the junction sequence differs from germline, possibly due to a read error. The chain couples TRBV7-7 to TRBJ1-6, with D uncertain. This CDR3 region has 13 residues. CDR1 is SSHAT, CDR2 FNYEAQ, per germline (reference sequence). CDR3 in amino acids: CASSRQDGSPLHF. The CDR3, as DNA: TGTGCTAGCAGCCGCCAGGACGGGTCACCCCTCCACTTT.

The chain recombines TRBV7-8 with TRBJ1-3, with no clear D. This CDR3 spans 16 amino acids. CDR1 is SGHVS, CDR2 FQNEAQ, per germline. V was shortened by 1 base and J by 0 bases, with 10 bases between the two germline ends. CDR3 region: CASSLGRTFSGNTIYF. The CDR3 coding sequence is TGTGCCAGCAGCTTAGGTCGCACTTTCTCTGGAAACACCATATATTTT.

Many counts were recorded for this clonotype. The V call is TRBV6-2 or TRBV6-3, the J call TRBJ2-2; D is unclear. The CDR3 has 14 amino acids. Germline CDR1 and CDR2: MNHEY and SVGEGT. The V end lost 0 bases, the J end lost 7 bases, and 9 bases lay between the germline ends. The CDR3 loop is CASSYSTEDGELFF. The CDR3 nucleotides are TGTGCCAGCAGTTACTCGACGGAAGACGGGGAGCTGTTTTTT.

The chain recombines TRBV9 with TRBJ2-1, with D hard to call. V dropped 2 bases and J dropped 0 bases, with 12 bases sitting between them. The length of the CDR3 is 16 residues. The germline gives CDR1 SGDLS, CDR2 YYNGEE. CDR3 loop: CASSVGGPSSYNEQFF. CDR3 nucleotides: TGTGCCAGCAGCGTCGGTGGCCCGAGCTCCTACAATGAGCAGTTCTTC.

The CDR3 reads CASSGGVSLGNEQFF. The CDR3 coding sequence is TGTGCCAGCTCAGGGGGGGTGTCGTTGGGTAATGAGCAGTTCTTC. This sequence joins TRBV9 and TRBJ2-1; tentatively, D is TRBD1 or TRBD2 (7 bases each). CDR1 and CDR2 (germline): SGDLS, YYNGEE. Trimming removed 7 bases from V and 7 bases from J, with 21 bases in between. The CDR3 totals 15 residues.

This clonotype was seen a few times. This chain joins TRBV20-1 and TRBJ1-1, with 7 nucleotides matching TRBD1. Looked up from germline, CDR1 is DFQATT and CDR2 is SNEGSKA (reference sequence). With V trimmed by 8 bases and J by 4 bases, 10 bases remained unmatched. This CDR3 comprises 13 residues. CDR3: CSIRPGGTTEAFF. The CDR3 nucleotides are TGCAGTATCCGCCCAGGGGGGACCACTGAAGCTTTCTTT.

This clonotype was observed many times. The chain joins TRBV6-2 or TRBV6-3 to TRBJ2-5; tentative D call: TRBD1 (6 bases). CDR1 MNHEY and CDR2 SVGEGT come from the germline V gene. The length of the CDR3 is 15 residues. Trimming shortened V by 5 bases and J by 7 bases, and 20 bases separated the two germline ends. CDR3: CASSPTLAPTGTQYF. CDR3 bases: TGTGCCAGCAGTCCTACGCTTGCCCCGACAGGGACCCAGTACTTC.